Listed here is a single T cell receptor (beta chain). What it recognizes is unknown. This sample was included in a study of T cells in Graves' hyperthyroidism and ophthalmopathy. Findings of the study overall: Ophthalmopathy and stable hyperthyroidism were told apart by a 13 V-J model.

RNA transcripts served as the template for amplifying TCR beta CDR3 regions. First-round RT-PCR of the TCR CDR3 relied on the HTBI primer set. One entry per CDR3 protein results from TCRdb running MiXCR on the multiplex PCR reads. The sample includes about 740,000 distinct CDR3 sequences, 14% of them seen just once. Across 18 months, stable Graves' hyperthyroidism was marked by no progression to ophthalmopathy. Newly diagnosed patients aged 18 to 65 had hyperthyroidism of under 2 months' duration. Trimming cost V 4 bases and J 4 bases, with 13 bases left between them. This CDR3 contains 14 residues. The germline gives CDR1 SGHTA, CDR2 FQGNSA.

This clonotype was obtained from a woman between 18 and 29 years old with Graves' hyperthyroidism. The chain carries TRBV7-2 and TRBJ2-5, with D possibly matching TRBD1 (5 bases). The sequencing sample was made of blood. The CDR3 sequence is CASSSFQGAETQYF. CDR3 coding DNA: TGTGCCAGCAGCTCTTTCCAGGGCGCAGAGACCCAGTACTTC.